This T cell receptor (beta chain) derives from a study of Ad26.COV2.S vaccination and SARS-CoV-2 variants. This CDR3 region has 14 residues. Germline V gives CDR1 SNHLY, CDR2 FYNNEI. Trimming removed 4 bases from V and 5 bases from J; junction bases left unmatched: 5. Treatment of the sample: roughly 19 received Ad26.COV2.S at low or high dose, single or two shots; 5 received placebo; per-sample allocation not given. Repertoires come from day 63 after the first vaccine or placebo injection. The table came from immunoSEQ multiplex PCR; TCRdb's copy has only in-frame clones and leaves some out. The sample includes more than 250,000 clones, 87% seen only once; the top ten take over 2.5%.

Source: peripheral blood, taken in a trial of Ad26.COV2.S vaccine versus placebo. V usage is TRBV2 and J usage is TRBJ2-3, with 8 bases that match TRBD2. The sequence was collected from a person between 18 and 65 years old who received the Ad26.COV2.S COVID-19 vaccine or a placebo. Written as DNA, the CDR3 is TGTGCCAGCAGTGTCGGGGGGGCGCAAGATACGCAGTATTTT. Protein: CASSVGGAQDTQYF.